This TCR beta chain derives from a study of CD8 T cells in ankylosing spondylitis. Whole-study results and caveats: Seemingly characteristic of ankylosing spondylitis blood was a TCR beta motif consisting of eight highly homologous variants. Reportedly, disease-linked clones are significantly enriched in ankylosing spondylitis patients' matched synovial fluid.

About this clonotype itself: Its antigen remains unidentified.

TCRdb fed the 5' RACE reads into MiXCR, producing one record per CDR3 protein. Of more than 250,000 distinct CDR3 sequences in the sample, around 7.6% were seen once. Germline CDR1 reads DFQATT; CDR2 reads SNEGSKA (reference sequence). The V gene lost 1 base and the J gene lost 0 bases, with 7 bases spanning the gap. CDR3 length equals 13 residues. This sequence was found in a male donor with ankylosing spondylitis. This chain links TRBV20-1 with TRBJ2-7; the D is unclear. Specimen: blood, either unsorted or a sorted T cell fraction (not recorded which). As DNA, the CDR3 is TGCAGTGCTAGAGCTGGGCTCTCCTACGAGCAGTACTTC. Its protein is CSARAGLSYEQYF.